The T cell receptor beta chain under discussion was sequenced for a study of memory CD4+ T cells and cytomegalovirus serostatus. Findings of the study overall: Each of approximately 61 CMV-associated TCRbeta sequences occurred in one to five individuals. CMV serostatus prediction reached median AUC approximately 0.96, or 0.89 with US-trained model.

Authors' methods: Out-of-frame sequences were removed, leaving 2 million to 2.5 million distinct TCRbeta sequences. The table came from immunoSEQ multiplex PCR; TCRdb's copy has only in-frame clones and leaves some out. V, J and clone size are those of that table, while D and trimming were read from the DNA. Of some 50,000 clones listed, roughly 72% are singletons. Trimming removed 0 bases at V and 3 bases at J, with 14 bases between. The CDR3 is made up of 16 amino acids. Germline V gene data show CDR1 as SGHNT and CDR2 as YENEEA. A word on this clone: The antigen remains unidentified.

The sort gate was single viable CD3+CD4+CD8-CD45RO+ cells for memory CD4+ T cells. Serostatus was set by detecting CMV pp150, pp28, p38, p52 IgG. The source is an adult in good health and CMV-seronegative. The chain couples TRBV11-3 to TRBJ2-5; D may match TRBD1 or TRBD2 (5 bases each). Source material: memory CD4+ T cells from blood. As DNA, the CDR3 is TGTGCCAGCAGCTTAGATGGGGGTTCTTCCGAAGAGACCCAGTACTTC. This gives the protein CASSLDGGSSEETQYF.